These 10 T cell receptor beta chains share one sample of origin, sequenced in a study of T-cell reconstitution after alpha-beta-depleted transplantation in children. A library of TCRbeta sequences, prepared with unique molecular identifiers, was generated. TCRdb re-called the PCR reads through MiXCR, storing one row per CDR3 protein. The data contain roughly 490,000 distinct CDR3 sequences, 9.5% to 12% of them singletons. The sample in question was PBMCs, mostly from graft donor cells, obtained 180 days after TCRalphabeta/CD19-depleted stem cell transplant. All receptors derive from a female patient between 2 and 15 years old who had a stem cell transplant for aplastic anemia, so the T cells may come from the graft donor.

This clonotype was picked up a small number of times. CDR3 loop: CASSYIGGYTGELFF. Here the CDR3 DNA reads TGTGCCAGCAGTTACATAGGCGGTTACACCGGGGAGCTGTTTTTT. The chain carries TRBV6-2 or TRBV6-3 and TRBJ2-2; unclear D gene. The CDR3 contains 15 residues. The ends were cut back, 2 bases at V and 3 bases at J, with 10 bases in the middle. Germline V gene data show CDR1 as MNHEY and CDR2 as SVGEGT.

V and J are TRBV20-1 and TRBJ2-1; D gene ambiguous. The V end was cut by 0 bases, the J end by 0 bases, with 9 bases between. Germline CDR1 reads DFQATT; CDR2 reads SNEGSKA (reference sequence). This CDR3 region has 15 residues. The CDR3 region has the DNA TGCAGTGCTAGAGAGTTCCGGAACTCCTACAATGAGCAGTTCTTC. Its translation: CSAREFRNSYNEQFF.

The chain carries TRBV10-2 and TRBJ2-1; no clear D gene. CDR3 size: 15 residues. V lost 3 bases and J lost 7, with 16 bases in between. CDR1 and CDR2 (germline): WSHSY, SAAADI. The CDR3 is CASSDLKNKGNEQFF. For the CDR3, the DNA is TGCGCCAGCAGTGATCTGAAAAACAAAGGAAATGAGCAGTTCTTC.

This clonotype appeared many times. This chain uses TRBV5-1 with TRBJ1-6; 7 bases are shared with TRBD1. The CDR3 extends over 16 amino acids. The junction had 13 bases not matched to a gene; V was cut back by 4 bases and J by 9 bases. Looked up from germline, CDR1 is SGHRS and CDR2 is YFSETQ. CDR3 sequence: CASSGGPGGRSSPLHF. The CDR3 nucleotides are TGCGCCAGCAGCGGGGGTCCAGGGGGTAGGAGTTCACCCCTCCACTTT. Supplemented by reference TRBV5-1 and TRBJ1-6, the full variable domain reads KAGVTQTPRYLIKTRGQQVTLSCSPISGHRSVSWYQQTPGQGLQFLFEYFSETQRNKGNFPGRFSGRQFSNSRSEMNVSTLELGDSALYLCASSGGPGGRSSPLHFGNGTRLTVT.

This chain links TRBV28 with TRBJ2-7; 7 bases match TRBD1. In germline, CDR1 is MDHEN, CDR2 SYDVKM. This CDR3 has 14 residues. J lost 8 bases, V lost 5 bases, and 12 bases had no gene match. The CDR3 DNA reads TGTGCCAGCAGTCCGAGGACAGGCCTCTTGAAGCAGTACTTC. The encoded protein is CASSPRTGLLKQYF.

This chain connects TRBV20-1 to TRBJ2-1; 9 bases line up with TRBD1. V shed 3 bases, J shed 6 bases, and the junction held 6 bases outside the gene matches. The CDR3 runs 14 residues. CDR1 and CDR2 from the germline V gene are DFQATT and SNEGSKA (reference sequence). CDR3 sequence reads: CSARGMDRGNEQFF. In DNA form, the CDR3 reads TGCAGTGCTAGGGGTATGGACAGGGGCAATGAGCAGTTCTTC.

The rearrangement links TRBV4-3 to TRBJ2-3; D possibly corresponds to TRBD2 (6 bases). Germline V CDR1 and CDR2: LGHNA, YSLEER. The CDR3 sequence is 14 residues long. Trimming took 3 bases from V and 6 from J, leaving 13 bases between them. The CDR3 DNA follows: TGCGCCAGCAGCCAGAGGGACTCGCGGGATACGCAGTATTTT. Residues: CASSQRDSRDTQYF.

About this clonotype itself: The junction does not match germline at one end; this may be a read error. The CDR3: CASSLAARLDTQYF. CDR3 nucleotide sequence: TGTGCCAGCAGCTTAGCTGCTCGACTGGATACGCAGTATTTT. The genes are TRBV12-3 or TRBV12-4 and TRBJ2-3; D unclear. The CDR3 is made up of 14 amino acids.

This clonotype came up a few times. The J gene is TRBJ2-3, the V gene TRBV12-3 or TRBV12-4, with 9 bases aligning to TRBD2. The V and J ends lost 4 bases and 6 bases, in that order; junction bases with no gene match: 8. CDR3 size: 15 residues. Written as DNA, the CDR3 is TGTGCCAGCAGTTCCCTCGCGGGAGGGCGGGATACGCAGTATTTT. Amino acids: CASSSLAGGRDTQYF.

This clonotype was found a few times. The J gene is TRBJ2-1, the V gene TRBV20-1; D tentatively reads TRBD1 or TRBD2 (5 bases each). The CDR3 has 13 amino acids. The germline V and J ends were trimmed by 1 base and 8 bases, with 12 bases remaining between them. Germline CDR1 reads DFQATT; CDR2 reads SNEGSKA (reference sequence). The CDR3 coding sequence is TGCAGTGCTAGAGTCGGGGCGAAGGATGAGCAGTTCTTC. Amino acids: CSARVGAKDEQFF.